This T cell receptor (beta chain) emerged from a study of blood T cell repertoires in COVID-19. Study background: COVID-19 samples from acute and convalescent phases originated in the United States, Italy and Spain. Sources were T cells, B-cell-depleted T cells, or PBMCs; the material itself was cDNA or gDNA.

In the study's own analysis: By means of reference gene primer amplification, nucleated cell counts were estimated. TCRdb's copy holds only in-frame clones and misses some; the assay was immunoSEQ multiplex PCR. The V and J calls and clone size come from that table; D and trimming were worked out from the DNA. The sample comprises some 71,000 clones, roughly 77% of which are singletons, and approximately 0.8% rests with the top ten. Of note for this clone: This same CDR3 is encoded by further DNA sequences in the sample.

V lost 5 bases, J lost 5 bases, and 3 bases stayed unmatched. In germline, CDR1 is MDHEN, CDR2 SYDVKM. CDR3 length equals 14 residues. The sample consisted of peripheral blood. The clonotype was recovered from a woman in her sixties or seventies with acute or convalescent COVID-19. The rearrangement joins TRBV28 to TRBJ1-5, with 10 bases lining up with TRBD1. This CDR3 is CASSPGTGDQPQHF. DNA of the CDR3: TGTGCCAGCAGTCCAGGGACAGGGGATCAGCCCCAGCATTTT.